The T cell receptor (beta chain) under discussion was sequenced for a study of blood T cell repertoires in COVID-19. Turning to the study itself: Nucleic acid was either cDNA or gDNA, and it came from T cells, B-cell-depleted T cells, or PBMCs.

Original analysis: Reference gene primers were amplified, and this amplification served to estimate nucleated cell counts. Using immunoSEQ multiplex PCR, the repertoire was profiled, and TCRdb retains in-frame clones only, with some absent. The D gene and trimming were derived from the DNA, and the V and J assignments and clone size from that table. The data contain approximately 93,000 clones, approximately 79% of them singletons. The clonotype was recovered from a woman of 80 years or more with acute or convalescent COVID-19. Source material: peripheral blood.

The CDR3 reads CASSYAGTGGEKLFF. As DNA, the CDR3 is TGTGCCAGCAGCTATGCCGGGACAGGGGGAGAAAAACTGTTTTTT. The chain has TRBV3-1 (or the pseudogene TRBV3-2) and TRBJ1-4; 11 positions match TRBD1. The V and J ends lost 5 bases and 8 bases, in that order; junction bases with no gene match: 7. The CDR3 length is 15 residues. Germline V gene data show CDR1 as LGHDT and CDR2 as YNNKEL (reference sequence).